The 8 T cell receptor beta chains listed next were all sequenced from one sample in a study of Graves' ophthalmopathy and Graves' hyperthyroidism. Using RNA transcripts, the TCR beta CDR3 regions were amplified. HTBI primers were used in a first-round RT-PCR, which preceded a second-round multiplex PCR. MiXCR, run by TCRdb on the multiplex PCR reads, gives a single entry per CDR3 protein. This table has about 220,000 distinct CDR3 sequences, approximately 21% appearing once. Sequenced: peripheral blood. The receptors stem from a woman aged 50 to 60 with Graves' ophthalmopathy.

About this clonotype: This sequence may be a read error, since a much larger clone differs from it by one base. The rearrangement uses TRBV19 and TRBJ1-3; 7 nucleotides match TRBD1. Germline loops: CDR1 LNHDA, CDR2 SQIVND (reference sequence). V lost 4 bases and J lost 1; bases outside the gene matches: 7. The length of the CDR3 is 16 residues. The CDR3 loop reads CASSTATGRSGNTIYF. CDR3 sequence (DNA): TGTGCCAGTAGTACCGCGACAGGGCGTTCTGGAAACACCATATATTTT.

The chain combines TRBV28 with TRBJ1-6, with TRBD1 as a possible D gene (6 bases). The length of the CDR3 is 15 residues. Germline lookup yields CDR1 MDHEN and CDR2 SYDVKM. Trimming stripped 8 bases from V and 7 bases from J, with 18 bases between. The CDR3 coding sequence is TGTGCCAGCGTGTCTGGGGGCAAAGGAAATTCACCCCTCCACTTT. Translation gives CASVSGGKGNSPLHF.

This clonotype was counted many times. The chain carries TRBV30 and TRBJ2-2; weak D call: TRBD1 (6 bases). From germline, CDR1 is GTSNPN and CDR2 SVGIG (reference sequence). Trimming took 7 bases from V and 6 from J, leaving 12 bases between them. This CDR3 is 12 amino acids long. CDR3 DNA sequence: TGTGCCTCGATACAGGGCGCCGGGGAGCTGTTTTTT. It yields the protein CASIQGAGELFF.

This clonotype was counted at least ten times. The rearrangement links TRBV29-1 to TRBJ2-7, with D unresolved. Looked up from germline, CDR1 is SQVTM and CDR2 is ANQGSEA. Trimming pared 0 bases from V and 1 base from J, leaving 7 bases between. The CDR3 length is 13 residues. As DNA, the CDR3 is TGCAGCGTTGAAGACGGCGCTTCCTACGAGCAGTACTTC. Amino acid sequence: CSVEDGASYEQYF.

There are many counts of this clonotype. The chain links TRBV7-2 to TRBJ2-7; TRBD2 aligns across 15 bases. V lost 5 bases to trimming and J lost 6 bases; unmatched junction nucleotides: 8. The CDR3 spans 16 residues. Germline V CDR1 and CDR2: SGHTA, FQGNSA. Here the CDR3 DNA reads TGTGCCAGCAGCCCCGGGACTAGCGGGAGGAGGAGCGAGCAGTACTTC. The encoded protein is CASSPGTSGRRSEQYF.

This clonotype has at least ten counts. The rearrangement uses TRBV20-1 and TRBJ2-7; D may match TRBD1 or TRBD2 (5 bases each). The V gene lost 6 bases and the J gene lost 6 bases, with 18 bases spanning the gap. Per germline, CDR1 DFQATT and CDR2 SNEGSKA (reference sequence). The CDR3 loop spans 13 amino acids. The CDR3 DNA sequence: TGCAGTGCGGACTCCCCAGGGTTGCGCGAGCAGTACTTC. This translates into CSADSPGLREQYF.

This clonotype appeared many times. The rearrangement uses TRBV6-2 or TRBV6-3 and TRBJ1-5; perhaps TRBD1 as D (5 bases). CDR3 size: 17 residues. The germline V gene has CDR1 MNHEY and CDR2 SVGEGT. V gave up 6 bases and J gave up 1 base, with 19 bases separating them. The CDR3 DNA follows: TGTGCCAGCAGGAACGGGAGGCAGGGTCGCAGCAATCAGCCCCAGCATTTT. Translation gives CASRNGRQGRSNQPQHF.

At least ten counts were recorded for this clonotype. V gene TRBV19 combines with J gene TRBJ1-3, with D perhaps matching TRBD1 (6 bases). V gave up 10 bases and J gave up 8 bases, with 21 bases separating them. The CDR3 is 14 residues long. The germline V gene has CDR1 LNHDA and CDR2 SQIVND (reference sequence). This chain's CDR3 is CATTPQGHSDTIYF. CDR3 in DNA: TGTGCCACCACCCCACAGGGTCACTCGGACACCATATATTTT.